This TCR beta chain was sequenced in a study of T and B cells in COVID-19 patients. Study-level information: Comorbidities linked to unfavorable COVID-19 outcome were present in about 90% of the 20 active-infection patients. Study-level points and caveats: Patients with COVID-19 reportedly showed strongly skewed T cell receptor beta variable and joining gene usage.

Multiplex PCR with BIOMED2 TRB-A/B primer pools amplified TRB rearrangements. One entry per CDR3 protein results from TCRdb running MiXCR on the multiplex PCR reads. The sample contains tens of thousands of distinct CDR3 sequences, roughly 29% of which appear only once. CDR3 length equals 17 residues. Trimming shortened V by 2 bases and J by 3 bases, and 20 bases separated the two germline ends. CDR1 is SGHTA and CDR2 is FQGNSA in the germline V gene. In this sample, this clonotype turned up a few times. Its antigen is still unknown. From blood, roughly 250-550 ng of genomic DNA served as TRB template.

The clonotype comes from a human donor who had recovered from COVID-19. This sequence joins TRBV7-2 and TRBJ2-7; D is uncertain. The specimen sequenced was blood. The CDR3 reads CASSLKPVNWPLYEQYF. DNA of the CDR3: TGTGCCAGCAGCTTAAAACCTGTAAACTGGCCCCTCTACGAGCAGTACTTC.